This entry lists 21 T cell receptor beta chains sequenced from one sample in a study of technical replicates of blood from a handful of donors (dated by TCRdb to about 2017). Receptor amplification or capture employed the immunoSEQ multiplex PCR assay. Imported from immuneACCESS, the table was reduced by TCRdb to in-frame sequences with V and J called. These copies leave out some clones; in studies compared against another copy, an unresolved V gene accounts for under half, and the cause of the remainder is not known. For this sample there are just under 85,000 clones; around nine tenths appear just once. More than 0.2% of the sample comes from the top ten. Sample: T cells isolated from PBMCs. The receptors were gathered from a human donor in good health.

The CDR3 DNA is TGCGCCAGCAGCGTGTCGCCGGTCTACGAGCAGTACTTC. Translating gives CASSVSPVYEQYF. The chain carries TRBV5-1 and TRBJ2-7; no firm D call. Trimming cost V 4 bases and J 3 bases, with 11 bases left between them. The CDR3 has 13 residues. Germline CDR1 and CDR2: SGHRS and YFSETQ.

The V and J genes are TRBV5-1 and TRBJ2-1, with unresolved D. Trimming took off 1 base at V and 3 bases at J, with 8 bases between the two ends. The V gene's germline CDR1 is SGHRS and CDR2 YFSETQ. The length of the CDR3 is 14 residues. CDR3 amino acids: CASSLSSYYNEQFF. The CDR3 nucleotides read TGCGCCAGCAGCTTGTCCTCCTACTACAATGAGCAGTTCTTC. The full variable domain, its missing parts supplied by reference TRBV5-1 and TRBJ2-1, is KAGVTQTPRYLIKTRGQQVTLSCSPISGHRSVSWYQQTPGQGLQFLFEYFSETQRNKGNFPGRFSGRQFSNSRSEMNVSTLELGDSALYLCASSLSSYYNEQFFGPGTRLTVL.

The J gene is TRBJ2-1, the V gene TRBV4-1, with TRBD1 matching over 9 bases. V was clipped by 4 bases and J by 7 bases; unmatched bases: 8. This CDR3 region has 15 residues. Germline CDR1 reads MGHRA; CDR2 reads YSYEKL. CDR3 sequence (DNA): TGCGCCAGCAGCCTAAGGACAGGGGCTGGGAATGAGCAGTTCTTC. This gives the protein CASSLRTGAGNEQFF.

The rearrangement uses TRBV19 and TRBJ2-7; D remains ambiguous. The CDR3 extends over 10 amino acids. The V gene lost 9 bases and the J gene lost 6 bases, with 9 bases spanning the gap. CDR1 is LNHDA and CDR2 is SQIVND in the germline V gene (reference sequence). The CDR3 nucleotides read TGTGCCAGCCCCACGGTCGAGCAGTACTTC. The encoded protein is CASPTVEQYF.

This rearrangement joins TRBV9 to TRBJ1-1; 7 nucleotides match TRBD1. From germline, CDR1 is SGDLS and CDR2 YYNGEE. The V segment lost 0 bases and the J segment 5 bases; nucleotides outside the gene matches: 7. The CDR3 is 15 amino acids. Here the CDR3 DNA reads TGTGCCAGCAGCGTAGCAGCAGGGGGTGGGACTGAAGCTTTCTTT. It codes for CASSVAAGGGTEAFF.

This clone was observed a single time. DNA of the CDR3: TGTGCCAGCAGCCCGGAGGGATACACCGGGGAGCTGTTTTTT. Translating gives CASSPEGYTGELFF. The chain joins TRBV7-6 to TRBJ2-2; D might be TRBD2 (6 bases). Trimming cost V 5 bases and J 3 bases, with 10 bases left between them. CDR1 is SGHVS and CDR2 is FNYEAQ in the germline V gene. The length of the CDR3 is 14 residues.

This chain joins TRBV29-1 and TRBJ2-7; 15 bases are shared with TRBD2. Germline V gene sequence: CDR1 SQVTM, CDR2 ANQGSEA. The CDR3 is 15 residues long. V was pared by 6 bases and J by 7 bases, with 10 bases of the junction left unmatched. In DNA, the CDR3 is TGCAGCGTGCGGACTAGCGGGAGGGTGGGAGGAGAGCAGTACTTC. Protein: CSVRTSGRVGGEQYF.

The chain combines TRBV4-1 with TRBJ1-6; D gene ambiguous. Germline-derived CDR1 and CDR2 are MGHRA and YSYEKL. The CDR3 has 18 residues. Deletions cut 1 base from V and 6 bases from J, with 19 bases between. DNA for the CDR3: TGCGCCAGCAGCCAAGTGTGGTCCAGGATCGGAGGTAATTCACCCCTCCACTTT. Translating it yields CASSQVWSRIGGNSPLHF.

V is TRBV6-5 and J is TRBJ1-1; possibly TRBD1 for D (5 bases). The CDR3 has 11 amino acids. The V gene lost 8 bases and the J gene lost 5 bases, with 9 bases spanning the gap. Germline lookup yields CDR1 MNHEY and CDR2 SVGAGI. The CDR3 protein is CASGQETEAFF. CDR3 nucleotide sequence: TGTGCCAGCGGACAAGAAACTGAAGCTTTCTTT.

The chain uses TRBV7-9 and TRBJ2-6, with D tentatively TRBD2 (7 bases). Trimming took 8 bases from V and 3 from J, leaving 23 bases between them. Per the germline V gene, CDR1 is SEHNR and CDR2 is FQNEAQ (reference sequence). This CDR3 spans 18 amino acids. Here the CDR3 DNA reads TGTGCCAGCGACCTACGTGGGAGGGGGATTAGTGGGGCCAACGTCCTGACTTTC. Its translation is CASDLRGRGISGANVLTF.

The chain joins TRBV16 to TRBJ2-1; no clear D. Germline V gene lookup returns CDR1 KGHSY and CDR2 FQNENV. The length of the CDR3 is 13 residues. With 4 bases removed from V and 3 bases from J, the gap between germline ends came to 7 bases. CDR3 sequence reads: CASSRPFYNEQFF. For the CDR3, the DNA is TGTGCCAGCAGCCGGCCTTTCTACAATGAGCAGTTCTTC.

The chain joins TRBV9 to TRBJ2-1; D might be TRBD1 (5 bases). The CDR3 contains 15 residues. V lost 3 bases, J lost 2 bases, and 12 bases lay in between. Germline lookup yields CDR1 SGDLS and CDR2 YYNGEE. CDR3 sequence (DNA): TGTGCCAGCAGCGAGCAGGGTGCGGCCTACAATGAGCAGTTCTTC. Its protein is CASSEQGAAYNEQFF. The full variable domain, completed using reference TRBV9 and TRBJ2-1, is DSGVTQTPKHLITATGQRVTLRCSPRSGDLSVYWYQQSLDQGLQFLIQYYNGEERAKGNILERFSAQQFPDLHSELNLSSLELGDSALYFCASSEQGAAYNEQFFGPGTRLTVL.

This rearrangement joins TRBV5-8 to TRBJ1-2, with D tentatively TRBD1 (5 bases). This CDR3 region has 15 residues. From germline, CDR1 is SGHTS and CDR2 YDEGEE. V gave up 7 bases and J gave up 3 bases, with 19 bases separating them. CDR3 sequence reads: CASARSKQVYYGYTF. CDR3 nucleotides: TGTGCCAGCGCAAGGTCGAAACAGGTCTACTATGGCTACACCTTC.

The V and J genes are TRBV9 and TRBJ2-2; D remains ambiguous. The CDR3 totals 14 residues. Germline V gene sequence: CDR1 SGDLS, CDR2 YYNGEE. Trimming shortened V by 0 bases and J by 1 base, and 4 bases separated the two germline ends. CDR3 loop: CASSVGGNTGELFF. CDR3 in DNA: TGTGCCAGCAGCGTAGGAGGGAACACCGGGGAGCTGTTTTTT.

The chain recombines TRBV5-1 with TRBJ2-5; 13 bases fit TRBD2. Germline V gives CDR1 SGHRS, CDR2 YFSETQ. This CDR3 contains 16 residues. Trimming cost V 0 bases and J 5 bases; bases outside gene matches: 4. The CDR3 DNA reads TGCGCCAGCAGCTTGGGACTAGCGGGGGGAGCTGAGACCCAGTACTTC. Translating it yields CASSLGLAGGAETQYF.

The chain links TRBV2 to TRBJ2-1; TRBD2 aligns across 7 bases. With V trimmed by 8 bases and J by 0 bases, 19 bases remained unmatched. Per the germline V gene, CDR1 is SNHLY and CDR2 is FYNNEI. The CDR3 is 19 residues long. In DNA form, the CDR3 reads TGTGCCAGCCTGTCGTCGGGCAGGGAGGGCACTAGCTCCTACAATGAGCAGTTCTTC. Amino acids: CASLSSGREGTSSYNEQFF.

This sequence joins TRBV6-1 and TRBJ2-4, with D possibly matching TRBD2 (6 bases). Trimming cost V 0 bases and J 3 bases, with 12 bases left between them. The germline V gene encodes CDR1 MNHNS and CDR2 SASEGT. This CDR3 contains 16 residues. The CDR3 DNA is TGTGCCAGCAGTGAAGCGTTCGGGGGATACAAAAACATTCAGTACTTC. This sequence encodes CASSEAFGGYKNIQYF.

The CDR3 nucleotides are TGCGCCAGCAGTGAACAAACAGGGTCCGAGCAGTACTTC. Protein sequence: CASSEQTGSEQYF. The chain recombines TRBV10-1 with TRBJ2-7, with D tentatively TRBD1 (6 bases). Germline loops: CDR1 WNHNN, CDR2 SYGVQD (reference sequence). The CDR3 spans 13 residues. The V and J ends lost 3 bases and 6 bases respectively, with 12 bases between them.

The chain employs TRBV6-5 and TRBJ2-7; D may be TRBD1 (6 bases). This CDR3 contains 15 residues. The germline V gene encodes CDR1 MNHEY and CDR2 SVGAGI. V lost 4 bases to trimming and J lost 2 bases, with 15 bases between them. For the CDR3, the DNA is TGTGCCAGCAGTTTCGAACCGGGACAAACCTACGAGCAGTACTTC. Translation gives CASSFEPGQTYEQYF.

The gene calls are TRBV20-1 and TRBJ2-3; no firm D call. The CDR3 runs 10 residues. In germline, CDR1 is DFQATT, CDR2 SNEGSKA (reference sequence). The CDR3 region has the DNA TGCAGCGGTTCTGCAGATACGCAGTATTTT. Translating it yields CSGSADTQYF.

V and J are TRBV9 and TRBJ1-6; D might be TRBD1 (6 bases). Germline V gene lookup returns CDR1 SGDLS and CDR2 YYNGEE. The CDR3 length is 15 residues. V shed 1 base and J shed 8 bases, with 13 bases lying between them. The CDR3 region is CASSVQGSNYSPLHF. The CDR3 nucleotides are TGTGCCAGCAGCGTACAGGGGAGTAACTATTCACCCCTCCACTTT.